The clone carrying this T cell receptor beta chain was seen just once. What it recognizes is unknown. Genes here carry mouse names. The read ends 1 residue early relative to the CDR3; the germline J gene fills the gap. Clones were read by immunoSEQ multiplex PCR, and TCRdb kept only the in-frame ones, dropping some. The table shows about 22,000 clones, with 55% to 75% occurring only once. The data stem from a study of tissue T cells after allogeneic stem cell transplantation. General study findings and limits: TCR repertoires tracked anatomic similarity, regardless of disease or transplant status. In patients and mice, blood and spleen missed much of tissue repertoire.

Germline V gives CDR1 SGHDT, CDR2 FRDEAV. The CDR3 spans 13 residues. V was clipped by 5 bases and J by 0 bases, with 7 bases between them. The sequenced sample was spleen. This chain uses TRBV14 with TRBJ2-5; possible D gene TRBD1, 5 bases. The TCR was taken from a female BALB/c mouse in good health. MHC haplotype here: H2-d. CDR3: CASSRQNQDTQYF. The covered CDR3 bases are TGTGCCAGCAGCAGACAGAACCAAGACACCCAGTAC.